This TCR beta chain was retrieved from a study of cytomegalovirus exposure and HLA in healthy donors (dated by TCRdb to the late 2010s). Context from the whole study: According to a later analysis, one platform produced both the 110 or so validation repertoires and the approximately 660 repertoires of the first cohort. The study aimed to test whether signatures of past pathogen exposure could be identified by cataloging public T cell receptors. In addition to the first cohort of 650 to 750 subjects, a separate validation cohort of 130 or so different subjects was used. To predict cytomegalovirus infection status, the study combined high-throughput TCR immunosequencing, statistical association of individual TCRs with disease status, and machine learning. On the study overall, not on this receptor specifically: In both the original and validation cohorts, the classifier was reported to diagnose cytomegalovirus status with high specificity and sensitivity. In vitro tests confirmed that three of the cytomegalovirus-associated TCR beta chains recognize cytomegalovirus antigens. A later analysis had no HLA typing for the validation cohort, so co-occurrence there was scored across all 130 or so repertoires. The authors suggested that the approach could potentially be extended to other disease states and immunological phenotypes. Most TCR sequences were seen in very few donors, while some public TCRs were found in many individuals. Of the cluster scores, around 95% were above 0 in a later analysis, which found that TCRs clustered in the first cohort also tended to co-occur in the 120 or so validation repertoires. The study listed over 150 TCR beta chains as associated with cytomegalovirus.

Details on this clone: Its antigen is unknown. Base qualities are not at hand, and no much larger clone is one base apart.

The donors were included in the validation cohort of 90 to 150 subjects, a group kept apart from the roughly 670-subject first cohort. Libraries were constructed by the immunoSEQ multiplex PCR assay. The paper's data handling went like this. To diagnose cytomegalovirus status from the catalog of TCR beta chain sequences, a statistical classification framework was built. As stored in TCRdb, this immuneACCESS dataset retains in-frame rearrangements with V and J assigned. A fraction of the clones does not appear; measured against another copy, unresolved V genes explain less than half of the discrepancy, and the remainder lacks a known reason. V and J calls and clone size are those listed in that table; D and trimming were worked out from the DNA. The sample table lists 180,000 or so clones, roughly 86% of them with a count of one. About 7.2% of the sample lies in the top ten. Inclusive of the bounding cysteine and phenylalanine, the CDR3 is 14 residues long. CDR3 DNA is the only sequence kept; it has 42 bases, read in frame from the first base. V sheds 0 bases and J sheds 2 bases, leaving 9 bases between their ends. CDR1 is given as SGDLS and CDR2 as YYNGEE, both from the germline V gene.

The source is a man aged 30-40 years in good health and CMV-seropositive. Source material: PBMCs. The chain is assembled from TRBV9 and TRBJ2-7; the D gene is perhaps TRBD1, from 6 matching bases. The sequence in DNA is TGTGCCAGCAGCGTAGACAGGGCGACCTACGAGCAGTACTTC. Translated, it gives CASSVDRATYEQYF.